This T cell receptor (beta chain) emerged from a study of shared clonotypes between healthy human individuals. Study-level information: A donor's plate count was three for CD4 naive and three for CD4 memory; CD8 naive had two and CD8 memory one.

The assay was run at deep level. Each subset's genomic DNA was shared equally among a number of immunoSEQ plates. The assay was immunoSEQ multiplex PCR, and TCRdb's table has in-frame clones only and misses some. The data contain roughly 2 million clones, nearly 97% of them singletons. In the CD4+ fraction, cells were divided into CD45RA+ naive and CD45RA-negative memory subsets. Trimming removed 2 bases from V and 1 base from J, with 8 bases in between. This CDR3 spans 14 amino acids. CDR1 and CDR2 (germline): MNHNS, SASEGT. The chain joins TRBV6-1 to TRBJ1-1; D is ambiguous. The sequencing input was naive CD4+ T cells sorted from blood. Sample subset: CD45RA+ positively selected. The clonotype originates from a man between 18 and 29 years old in good health. DNA for the CDR3: TGTGCCAGCAGTGAAATGGGGAAGAACACTGAAGCTTTCTTT. Translating gives CASSEMGKNTEAFF.